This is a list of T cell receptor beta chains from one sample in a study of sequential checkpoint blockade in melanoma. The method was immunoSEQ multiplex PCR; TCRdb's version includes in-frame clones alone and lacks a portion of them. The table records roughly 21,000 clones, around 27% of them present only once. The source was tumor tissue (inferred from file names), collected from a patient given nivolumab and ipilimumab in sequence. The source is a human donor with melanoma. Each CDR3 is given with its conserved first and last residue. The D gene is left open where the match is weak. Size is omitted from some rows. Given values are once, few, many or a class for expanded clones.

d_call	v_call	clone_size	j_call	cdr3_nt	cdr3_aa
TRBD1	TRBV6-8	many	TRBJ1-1	TGTGCCAGCGACAGGGTAAGAACTGAAGCTTTCTTT	CASDRVRTEAFF
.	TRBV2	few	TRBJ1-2	TGTGCCAGCAGTATTTTAGAGGATGGCTACACCTTC	CASSILEDGYTF
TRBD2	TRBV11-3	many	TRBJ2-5	TGTGCCAGCAGCCTCCGACTAGCGGAGATCCAAGAGACCCAGTACTTC	CASSLRLAEIQETQYF
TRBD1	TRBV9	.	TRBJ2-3	TGTGCCAGCAGCTCCCGACAGGGTAGTGCAGATACGCAGTATTTT	CASSSRQGSADTQYF
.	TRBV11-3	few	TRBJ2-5	TGTGCCAGCAGCTTGGGGGTGTCCCAAGAGACCCAGTACTTC	CASSLGVSQETQYF
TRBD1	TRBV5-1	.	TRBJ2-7	TGCGCCAGCAGCCCGGGACAGCTCGAATACGAGCAGTACTTC	CASSPGQLEYEQYF
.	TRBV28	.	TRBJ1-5	TGTGCCAGCAGACCCCTCGGGGCGGATCAGCCCCAGCATTTT	CASRPLGADQPQHF
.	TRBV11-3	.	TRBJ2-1	TGTGCCAGCAGCCCCGGGCTAGCGACCAACGATGAGCAGTTCTTC	CASSPGLATNDEQFF
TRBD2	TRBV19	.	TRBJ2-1	TGTGCCAGTAGTATAGCGGGGTTCGGACTAGCGGGTAATGAGCAGTTCTTC	CASSIAGFGLAGNEQFF
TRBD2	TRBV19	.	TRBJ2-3	TGTGCCAGTAGTTCCTATGGCAGCGTAAACGGCGGCGGGAGTACAGATACGCAGTATTTT	CASSSYGSVNGGGSTDTQYF
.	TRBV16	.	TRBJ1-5	TGTGCCAGCAGCCAAGGGATTAGCAATCAGCCCCAGCATTTT	CASSQGISNQPQHF
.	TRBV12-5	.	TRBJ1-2	TGTGCCAGCAACGACCAGGGGAAGGGCTACACCTTC	CASNDQGKGYTF
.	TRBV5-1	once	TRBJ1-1	TGCGCCAGCAGCTTCTACAGGGAGGGCACTGAAGCTTTCTTT	CASSFYREGTEAFF
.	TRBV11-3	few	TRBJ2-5	TGTGCCAGCAGCTGGGATACAGGGTACCAAGAGACCCAGTACTTC	CASSWDTGYQETQYF
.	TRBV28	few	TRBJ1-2	TGTGCCAGCAGTTCCCCGCGTGCCGAAAGGGCCCGAAATGGCTACACCTTC	CASSSPRAERARNGYTF
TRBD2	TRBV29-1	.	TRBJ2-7	TGCAGCGCGGCGGGGGAGGTGGGCGAGCAGTACTTC	CSAAGEVGEQYF
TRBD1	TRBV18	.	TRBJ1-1	TGTGCCAGCTCACCAAAATCGCAGGGGGGCACTGAAGCTTTCTTT	CASSPKSQGGTEAFF
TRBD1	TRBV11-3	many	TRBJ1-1	TGTGCCAGCAGCGGGGGACAGGGGCGAACTGAAGCTTTCTTT	CASSGGQGRTEAFF
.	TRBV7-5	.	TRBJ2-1	TGTGCCAGCAGCTCACAGACAGGGTTAAGTGAGCAGTTCTTC	CASSSQTGLSEQFF
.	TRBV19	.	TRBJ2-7	.	CASSSSAGREQYF
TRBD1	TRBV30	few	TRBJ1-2	TGTGCCTGGAACCGACAGGGGGCAGGGTATGGCTACACCTTC	CAWNRQGAGYGYTF
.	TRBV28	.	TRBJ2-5	TGTGCCAGCACCCCAGCCGCTGCCGGGGAGACCCAGTACTTC	CASTPAAAGETQYF
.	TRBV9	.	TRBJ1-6	TGTGCCAGCAGCTCCCAGGGAGGGGGGTATAATTCACCCCTCCACTTT	CASSSQGGGYNSPLHF
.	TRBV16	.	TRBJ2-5	TGTGCCAGCAGCCAATCGGTTCTGGGGCCGGAGACCCAGTACTTC	CASSQSVLGPETQYF
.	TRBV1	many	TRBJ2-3	TGCGCCAGCAGCTCCGGGACAGGGTCATCAGATACGCAGTATTTT	CASSSGTGSSDTQYF
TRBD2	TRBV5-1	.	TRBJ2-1	TGCGCCAGCTCTACTAGCGGGGGGGCCTCTGAGCAGTTCTTC	CASSTSGGASEQFF
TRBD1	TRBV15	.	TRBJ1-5	TGTGCCACCAGCGCCCGGGACAGGGGCACCGGCAATCAGCCCCAGCATTTT	CATSARDRGTGNQPQHF
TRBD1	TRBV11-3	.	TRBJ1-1	TGTGCCAGCAGCGGATTTACGACAGGGGACATGGAAGCTTTCTTT	CASSGFTTGDMEAFF
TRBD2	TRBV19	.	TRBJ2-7	TGTGCCAGTAGTACTAGCGGGAGGGCCGCGGGTTACGAGCAGTACTTC	CASSTSGRAAGYEQYF
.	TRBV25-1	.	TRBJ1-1	TGTGCCAGCAGTGAGAGGGGAGGGAACACTGAAGCTTTCTTT	CASSERGGNTEAFF
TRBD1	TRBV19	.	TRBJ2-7	TGTGCCAGTAGTATTTCGGGGACAGGGCCCTACGAGCAGTACTTC	CASSISGTGPYEQYF
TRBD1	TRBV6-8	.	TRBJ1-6	TGTGCCAGCACCTTTGGAAGGGGACAGACTAATTCACCCCTCCACTTT	CASTFGRGQTNSPLHF
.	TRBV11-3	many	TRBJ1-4	TGTGCCAGCAGCTTACCAGGGGTTGGGGAAAAACTGTTTTTT	CASSLPGVGEKLFF
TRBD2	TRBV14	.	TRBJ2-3	TGTGCCAGCAGCCAAGATTTGTGGACTAGCGGGAGTACAGATACGCAGTATTTT	CASSQDLWTSGSTDTQYF
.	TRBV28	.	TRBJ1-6	TGTGCCAGCACAGGATCGAATAATTCACCCCTCCACTTT	CASTGSNNSPLHF
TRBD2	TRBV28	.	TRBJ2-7	TGTGCCAGCAGTTTAATGTCTGAGGGAGCGGGGGGGCTTGAGCAGTACTTC	CASSLMSEGAGGLEQYF
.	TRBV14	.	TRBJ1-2	TGTGCCAGCAGCCAAGAGCCCCTATTCTATGGCTACACCTTC	CASSQEPLFYGYTF
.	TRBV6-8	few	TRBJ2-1	TGTGCCAGCAGTTACTCGCTTAGCCGTTCCTACAATGAGCAGTTCTTC	CASSYSLSRSYNEQFF
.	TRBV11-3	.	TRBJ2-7	TGTGCCAGCAGCGCCCCGGTCCCCCCCTACGAGCAGTACTTC	CASSAPVPPYEQYF
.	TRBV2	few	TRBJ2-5	TGTGCCAGCAGCACACGGGACCTACTCCAACAAGAGACCCAGTACTTC	CASSTRDLLQQETQYF
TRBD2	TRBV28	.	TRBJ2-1	TGTGCCAGCAGTTTATTGGGGACTACCTACAATGAGCAGTTCTTC	CASSLLGTTYNEQFF
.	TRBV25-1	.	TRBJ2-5	TGTGCCAGCAGTGAAGGGGGTTGGGGAAGCCAAGAGACCCAGTACTTC	CASSEGGWGSQETQYF
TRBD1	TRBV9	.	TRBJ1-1	TGTGCCAGCAGCACAGGGGGACCGATACGAGCGAACACTGAAGCTTTCTTT	CASSTGGPIRANTEAFF
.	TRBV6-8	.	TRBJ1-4	TGTGCCAGCAGTTATATTTATGGTGAAAAACTGTTTTTT	CASSYIYGEKLFF
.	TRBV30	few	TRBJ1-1	TGTGCCTGGGAGCCGGGAGGAGGAGGAACTGAAGCTTTCTTT	CAWEPGGGGTEAFF
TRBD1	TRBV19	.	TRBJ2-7	TGTGCCAGTAGTATTCGGCAGGGGGACTACGAGCAGTACTTC	CASSIRQGDYEQYF
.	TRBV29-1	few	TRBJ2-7	TGCAGCGTTGTCATAGGTGATTGGGGATTCTCCTACGAGCAGTACTTC	CSVVIGDWGFSYEQYF
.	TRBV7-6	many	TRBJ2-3	TGTGCCAGCAGCTTATTGGGAGCATCTAGCACAGATACGCAGTATTTT	CASSLLGASSTDTQYF
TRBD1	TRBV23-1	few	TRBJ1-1	TGCGCCAGCAGCCAGGGGACAGGGGTGACTGAAGCTTTCTTT	CASSQGTGVTEAFF
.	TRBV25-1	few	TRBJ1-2	TGTGCCAGCAGTGAATCAGGCCAGGATCTCGACTACACCTTC	CASSESGQDLDYTF
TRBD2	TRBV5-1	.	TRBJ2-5	TGCGCCAGCTCCTTGACTAGCGGGGTAAAAGAGACCCAGTACTTC	CASSLTSGVKETQYF
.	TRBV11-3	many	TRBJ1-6	TGTGCCAGCAGCTTAGAGGGCCTGAATTCACCCCTCCACTTT	CASSLEGLNSPLHF
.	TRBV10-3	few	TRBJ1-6	TGTGCCATCAGTGAGTCGGAGGGAAATTCACCCCTCCACTTT	CAISESEGNSPLHF
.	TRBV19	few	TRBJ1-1	TGTGCCAGTACTTTGGGGAGCACTGAAGCTTTCTTT	CASTLGSTEAFF
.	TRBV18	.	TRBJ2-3	TGTGCCAGCTCACCTTCTAGCCCAGATACGCAGTATTTT	CASSPSSPDTQYF
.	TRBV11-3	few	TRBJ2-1	TGTGCCAGCAGCTCATATGCGCTTGGCTACAATGAGCAGTTCTTC	CASSSYALGYNEQFF
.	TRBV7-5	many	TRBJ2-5	TGTGCCAGCAGCTCGCTACTAGCGGGAGAGGATATGGAGACCCAGTACTTC	CASSSLLAGEDMETQYF
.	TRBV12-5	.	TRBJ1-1	TGTGCTAGTGGTTTGGAGACCGGGACCGCTCCAGTCTTT	CASGLETGTAPVF
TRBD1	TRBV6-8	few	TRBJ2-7	TGTGCCATCAGGGGGCCGGGACAGGGGACCGAGCAGTACTTC	CAIRGPGQGTEQYF
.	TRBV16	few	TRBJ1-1	TGTGCCAGCAGCCCGCGACAGGTCATGAACACTGAAGCTTTCTTT	CASSPRQVMNTEAFF